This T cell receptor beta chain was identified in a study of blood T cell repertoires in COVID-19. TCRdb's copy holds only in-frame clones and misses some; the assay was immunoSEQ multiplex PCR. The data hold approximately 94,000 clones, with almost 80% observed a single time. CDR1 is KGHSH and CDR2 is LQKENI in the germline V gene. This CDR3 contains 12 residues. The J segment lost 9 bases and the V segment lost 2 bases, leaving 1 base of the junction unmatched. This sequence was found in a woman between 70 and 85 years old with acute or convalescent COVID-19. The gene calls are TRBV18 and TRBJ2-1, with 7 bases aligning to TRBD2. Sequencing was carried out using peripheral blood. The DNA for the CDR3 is TGTGCCAGCTCACCAGGGGGGGGTGAGCAGTTCTTC. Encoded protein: CASSPGGGEQFF.